This TCR beta chain appears in the sequencing data of a study of T cell responses to AZD1222 COVID-19 vaccine. Regarding the study as a whole: The repertoires were collected only after the peak T cell response.

The method was immunoSEQ multiplex PCR; TCRdb's version includes in-frame clones alone and lacks a portion of them. Counted here are 150,000 to 200,000 clones, 75% to 95% occurring once; the ten biggest clones make up approximately 4.7%. Germline CDR1 LNHDA, CDR2 SQIVND (reference sequence). Trimming pared 8 bases from V and 0 bases from J, leaving 14 bases between. CDR3 length equals 15 residues. As for this clone: Its antigen is not known.

The clonotype originates from an adult in good health. The V gene is TRBV19, the J gene TRBJ2-1; D is undetermined. Material: peripheral blood, obtained on day 0 of AZD1222 vaccination. The CDR3 nucleotides are TGTGCCAGTTCCCTTAGCAGAAGCTCCTACAATGAGCAGTTCTTC. Encoded protein: CASSLSRSSYNEQFF.